This T cell receptor beta chain was sequenced for a study of Ad26.COV2.S vaccination and SARS-CoV-2 variants. On the study more broadly: The COV1001 Ad26.COV2.S trial arm included the donor. Intramuscular Ad26.COV2.S doses were given once or twice, 56 days apart.

Treatment: over 15 received Ad26.COV2.S at low or high dose, single or two shots; a few received placebo; per-sample allocation not given. The investigators took samples on day 63 after the first vaccine or placebo injection. Deletions cut 2 bases from V and 1 base from J, with 5 bases between. The CDR3 has 13 residues. Germline V gene lookup returns CDR1 MNHEY and CDR2 SVGAGI. Findings and limits, study-wide: Those who received the vaccine showed greater spike-specific TCR breadth than those given placebo.

This clone was counted ten times or more. The antigen is undetermined. The same CDR3 is also encoded by other DNA sequences in this sample. Measured with immunoSEQ multiplex PCR; TCRdb has only the in-frame clones, and not every one. The table shows about 350,000 clones, with about 88% occurring only once. Here the sequenced sample was peripheral blood, taken in a trial of Ad26.COV2.S vaccine versus placebo. This sequence joins TRBV6-5 and TRBJ1-1; D uncertain. This sequence was found in a person aged 18 to 65 who received the Ad26.COV2.S COVID-19 vaccine or a placebo. The CDR3 protein is CASSYGENTEAFF. CDR3 sequence (DNA): TGTGCCAGCAGTTACGGGGAGAACACTGAAGCTTTCTTT.